This T cell receptor (beta chain) was recorded in a study of a mutant IDH1 vaccine in newly diagnosed glioma. Study details: Radiotherapy alone preceded vaccination by 4-6 weeks; alternatively, vaccination started with temozolomide cycles.

The time point here: week 11, during vaccination. The investigators gave 300 ug of mutant IDH1 20-mer peptide in each vaccine dose, together with topical imiquimod. CDR1 and CDR2 (germline): SEHNR, FQNEAQ (reference sequence). V was shortened by 2 bases and J by 5 bases, with 7 bases between the two germline ends. CDR3 size: 12 residues. Worth noting for this clone: Its antigen is not known.

Method: immunoSEQ multiplex PCR; TCRdb's copy keeps in-frame clones and lacks some. The sample has some 130,000 clones; around 80% are singletons. The receptor's source is a man aged 35-49 years with glioma. The chain combines TRBV7-9 with TRBJ2-7; unclear D gene. Material: PBMCs, obtained from a glioma patient whose treatment included an IDH1 peptide vaccine. The CDR3 is CASSLPGHEQYF. As DNA, the CDR3 is TGTGCCAGCAGCTTACCAGGACACGAGCAGTACTTC.